The present TCR beta chain was sequenced within a study of Ad26.COV2.S vaccination and SARS-CoV-2 variants. Across the whole study: Into the muscle, Ad26.COV2.S was dosed once or twice, 56 days apart. Broader study findings: The breadth of spike-specific CD8+ and CD4+ T cell responses after vaccination was reportedly substantial.

A word on this clone: What it binds is unknown.

Treatment: 15 to 20 received Ad26.COV2.S at low or high dose, single or two shots; about 5 received placebo; per-sample allocation not given. Sampling took place 63 days after the first vaccine or placebo injection. The donor was a Boston adult aged 18-55 years. The shot given was an Ad26 vector that makes Wuhan-strain SARS-CoV-2 spike. TCRdb's table, derived via immunoSEQ multiplex PCR, lists solely in-frame clones and lacks some. The sample lists some 370,000 clones, about 80% occurring once. The CDR3 runs 17 residues. CDR1 is KGHSH, CDR2 LQKENI, per germline. Trimming cost V 6 bases and J 4 bases, with 19 bases left between them.

Here the sequenced sample was peripheral blood, taken in a trial of Ad26.COV2.S vaccine versus placebo. The clonotype originates from a person between 18 and 59 years old who received the Ad26.COV2.S COVID-19 vaccine or a placebo. The chain links TRBV18 to TRBJ2-6, with a weak D call TRBD1 (6 bases). The CDR3 loop is CASSPRGNLQGANVLTF. The DNA for the CDR3 is TGTGCCAGCTCCCCAAGGGGGAACCTACAAGGGGCCAACGTCCTGACTTTC.